This TCR beta chain was sequenced during a study of breast tumors, draining lymph nodes, adjacent tissues. This CDR3 region has 17 residues. Germline CDR1 is MNHNS and CDR2 is SASEGT. The germline V and J ends were trimmed by 4 bases and 3 bases, with 20 bases remaining between them. The lymph nodes were axillary draining lymph nodes from breast cancer patients. This clonotype was counted a few times. What it binds is not known. Study results and limitations: Most tumor T cells seemingly derive from lymph node, then expand in tumor.

TCRdb re-called the multiplex PCR reads with MiXCR, one entry per CDR3 protein. This sample has some 130,000 distinct CDR3 sequences, with about a fifth found just once. The V and J genes are TRBV6-1 and TRBJ2-3; D may be TRBD2 (7 bases). The sequence derives from a female donor with breast cancer. Some clones in this sample may be carry-over from other donors' samples. The sequenced sample was axillary lymph node tissue. CDR3 sequence: CASSGGSGGAWTDTQYF. The CDR3 bases are TGTGCCAGCAGTGGTGGTTCGGGGGGCGCCTGGACAGATACGCAGTATTTT.